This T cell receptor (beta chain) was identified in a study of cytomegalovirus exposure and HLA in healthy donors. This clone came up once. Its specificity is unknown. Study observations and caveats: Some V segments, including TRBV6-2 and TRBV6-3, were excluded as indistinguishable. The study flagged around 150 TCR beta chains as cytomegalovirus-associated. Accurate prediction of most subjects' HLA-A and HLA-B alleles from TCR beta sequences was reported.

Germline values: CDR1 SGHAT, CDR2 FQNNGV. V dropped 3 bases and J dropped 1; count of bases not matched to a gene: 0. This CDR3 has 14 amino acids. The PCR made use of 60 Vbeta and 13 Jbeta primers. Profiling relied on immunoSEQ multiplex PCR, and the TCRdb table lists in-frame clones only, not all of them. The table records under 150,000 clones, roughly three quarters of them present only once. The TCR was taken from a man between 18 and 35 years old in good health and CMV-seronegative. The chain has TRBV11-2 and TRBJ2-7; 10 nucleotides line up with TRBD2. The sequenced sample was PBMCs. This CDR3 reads CASSFSGRSYEQYF. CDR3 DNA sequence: TGTGCCAGCAGCTTTAGCGGGAGGTCCTACGAGCAGTACTTC.